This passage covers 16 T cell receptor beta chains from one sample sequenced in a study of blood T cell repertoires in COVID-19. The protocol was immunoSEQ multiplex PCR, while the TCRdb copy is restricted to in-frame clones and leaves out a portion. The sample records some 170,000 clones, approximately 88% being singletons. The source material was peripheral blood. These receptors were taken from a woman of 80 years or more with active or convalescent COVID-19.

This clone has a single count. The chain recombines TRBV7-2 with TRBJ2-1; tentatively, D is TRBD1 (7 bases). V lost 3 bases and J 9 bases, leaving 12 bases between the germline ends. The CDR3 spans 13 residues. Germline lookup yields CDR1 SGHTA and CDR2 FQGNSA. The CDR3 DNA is TGTGCCAGCAGCTTGCAGGGGGGTAGTGAGCAGTTCTTC. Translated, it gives CASSLQGGSEQFF.

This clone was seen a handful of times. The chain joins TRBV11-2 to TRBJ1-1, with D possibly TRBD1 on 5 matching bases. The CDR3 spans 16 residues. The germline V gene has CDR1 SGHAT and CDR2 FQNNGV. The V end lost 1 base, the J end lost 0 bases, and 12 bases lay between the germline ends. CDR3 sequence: CASSLGGGVMNTEAFF. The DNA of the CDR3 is TGTGCCAGCAGCTTAGGTGGGGGGGTCATGAACACTGAAGCTTTCTTT.

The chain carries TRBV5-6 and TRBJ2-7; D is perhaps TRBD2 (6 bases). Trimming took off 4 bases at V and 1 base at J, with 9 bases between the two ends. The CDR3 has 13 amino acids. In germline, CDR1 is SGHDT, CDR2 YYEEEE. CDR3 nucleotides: TGTGCCAGCAGCACCGGGGGATCCTACGAGCAGTACTTC. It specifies CASSTGGSYEQYF.

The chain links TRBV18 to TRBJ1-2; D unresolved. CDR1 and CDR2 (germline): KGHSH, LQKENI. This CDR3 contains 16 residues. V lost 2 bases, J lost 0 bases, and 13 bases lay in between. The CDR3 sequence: CASSPGSSQSNYGYTF. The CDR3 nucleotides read TGTGCCAGCTCACCAGGGAGTTCACAGTCTAACTATGGCTACACCTTC. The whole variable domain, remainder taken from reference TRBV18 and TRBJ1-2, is NAGVMQNPRHLVRRRGQEARLRCSPMKGHSHVYWYRQLPEEGLKFMVYLQKENIIDESGMPKERFSAEFPKEGPSILRIQQVVRGDSAAYFCASSPGSSQSNYGYTFGSGTRLTVV.

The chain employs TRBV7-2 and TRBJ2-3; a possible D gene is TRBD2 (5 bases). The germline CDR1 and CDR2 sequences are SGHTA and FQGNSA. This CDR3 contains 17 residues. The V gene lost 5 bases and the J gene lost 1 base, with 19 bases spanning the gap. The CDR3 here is CASSPQTSFGGTDTQYF. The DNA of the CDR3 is TGTGCCAGCAGCCCCCAGACCTCCTTCGGGGGCACAGATACGCAGTATTTT.

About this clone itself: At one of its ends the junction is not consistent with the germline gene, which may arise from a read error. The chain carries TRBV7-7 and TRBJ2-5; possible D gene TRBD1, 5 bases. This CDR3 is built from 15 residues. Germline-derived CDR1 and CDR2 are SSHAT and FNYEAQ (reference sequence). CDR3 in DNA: TGTGCTAGCAGCTTATTTTGGGGCCCGCAAGAGACCCAGTACTTC. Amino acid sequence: CASSLFWGPQETQYF.

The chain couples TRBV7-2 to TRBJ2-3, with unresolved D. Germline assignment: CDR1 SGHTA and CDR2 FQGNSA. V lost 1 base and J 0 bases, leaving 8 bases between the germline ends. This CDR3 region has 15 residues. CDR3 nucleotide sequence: TGTGCCAGCAGCTTAGACCGAACTAGCACAGATACGCAGTATTTT. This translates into CASSLDRTSTDTQYF.

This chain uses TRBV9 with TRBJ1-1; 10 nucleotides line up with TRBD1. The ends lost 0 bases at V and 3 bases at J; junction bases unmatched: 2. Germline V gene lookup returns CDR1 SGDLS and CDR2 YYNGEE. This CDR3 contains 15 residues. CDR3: CASSVAGQGYTEAFF. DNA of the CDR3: TGTGCCAGCAGCGTAGCGGGACAGGGGTACACTGAAGCTTTCTTT.

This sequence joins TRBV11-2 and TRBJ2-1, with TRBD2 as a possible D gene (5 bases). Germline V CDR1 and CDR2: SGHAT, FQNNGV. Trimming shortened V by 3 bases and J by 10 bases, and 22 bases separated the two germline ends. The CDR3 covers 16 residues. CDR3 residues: CASSFGFAGQPGEQFF. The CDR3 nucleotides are TGTGCCAGCAGCTTCGGATTCGCGGGCCAGCCGGGGGAGCAGTTCTTC. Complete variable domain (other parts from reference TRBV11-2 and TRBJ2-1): EAGVAQSPRYKIIEKRQSVAFWCNPISGHATLYWYQQILGQGPKLLIQFQNNGVVDDSQLPKDRFSAERLKGVDSTLKIQPAKLEDSAVYLCASSFGFAGQPGEQFFGPGTRLTVL.

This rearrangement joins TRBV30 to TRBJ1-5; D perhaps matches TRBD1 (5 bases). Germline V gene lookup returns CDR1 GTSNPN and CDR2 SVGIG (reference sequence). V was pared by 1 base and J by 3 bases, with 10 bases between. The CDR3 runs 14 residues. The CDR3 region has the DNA TGTGCCTGGAGTGGGGGCGGACACAATCAGCCCCAGCATTTT. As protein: CAWSGGGHNQPQHF.

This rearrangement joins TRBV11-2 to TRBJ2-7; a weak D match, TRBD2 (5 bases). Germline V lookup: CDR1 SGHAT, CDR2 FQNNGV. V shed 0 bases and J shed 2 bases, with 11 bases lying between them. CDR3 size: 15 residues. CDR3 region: CASSLDQVATYEQYF. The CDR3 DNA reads TGTGCCAGCAGCTTAGATCAGGTAGCGACCTACGAGCAGTACTTC.

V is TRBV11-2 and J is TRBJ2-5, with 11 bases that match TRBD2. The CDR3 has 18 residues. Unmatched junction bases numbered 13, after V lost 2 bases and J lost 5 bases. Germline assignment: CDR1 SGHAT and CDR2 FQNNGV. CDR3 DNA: TGTGCCAGCAGCTTATGGGGCGGTAGCGGGGGGGTCACCGAGACCCAGTACTTC. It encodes CASSLWGGSGGVTETQYF.

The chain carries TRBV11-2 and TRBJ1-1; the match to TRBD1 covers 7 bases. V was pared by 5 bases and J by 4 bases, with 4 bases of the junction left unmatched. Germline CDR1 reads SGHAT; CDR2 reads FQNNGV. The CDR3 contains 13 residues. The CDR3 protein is CASSATGATEAFF. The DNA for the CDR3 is TGTGCCAGCAGCGCCACAGGGGCCACTGAAGCTTTCTTT.

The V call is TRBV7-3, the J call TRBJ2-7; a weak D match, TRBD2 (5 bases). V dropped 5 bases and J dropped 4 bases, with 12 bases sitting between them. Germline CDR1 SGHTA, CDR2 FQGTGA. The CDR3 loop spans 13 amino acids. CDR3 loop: CASSDKAGYEQYF. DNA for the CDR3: TGTGCCAGCAGCGATAAGGCGGGTTACGAGCAGTACTTC.

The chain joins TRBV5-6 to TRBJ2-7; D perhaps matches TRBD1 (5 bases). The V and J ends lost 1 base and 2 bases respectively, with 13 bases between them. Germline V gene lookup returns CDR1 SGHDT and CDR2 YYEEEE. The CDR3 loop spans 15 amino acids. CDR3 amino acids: CASSLLPDSTYEQYF. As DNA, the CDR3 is TGTGCCAGCAGCTTGCTTCCCGACAGTACCTACGAGCAGTACTTC.

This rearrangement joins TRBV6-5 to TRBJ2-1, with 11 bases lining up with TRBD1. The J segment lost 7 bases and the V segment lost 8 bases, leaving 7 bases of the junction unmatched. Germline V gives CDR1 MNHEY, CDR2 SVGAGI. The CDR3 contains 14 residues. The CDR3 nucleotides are TGTGCCAGCTCTGGACAGGGGGCTGGTAATGAGCAGTTCTTC. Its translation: CASSGQGAGNEQFF.